The T cell receptor beta chain described here comes from a study of human T cells and chemical hapten exposure (dated by TCRdb to the early 2020s). Notes on the research overall: For sensitization, 2% DPC in acetone was applied to an approximately 2 cm by approximately 2 cm area of upper inner arm skin. Libraries were combined into a pool for sequencing, and differences in TCR yield between samples came mainly from small differences in library volumes within the pool. For TCR sequencing, blood came from 25 to 35 alopecia patients at anywhere from one to four time points (pre-sensitization, 2, 6 and 24 weeks). Throughout the approximately 26-week study period, patients were also given weekly therapeutic DPC doses on the scalp. In alopecia patients, the study followed how the peripheral blood TCR repertoire changed in vivo over primary and secondary sensitization to diphenylcyclopropenone (DPC), a hapten. Patch testing on the upper back used Finn chambers containing 0.01% DPC, with scoring done after 6 days according to International Contact Dermatitis Research Group standards. Blood was sampled from patients pre-sensitization (week 0) and at 2, 6 and about 24 weeks after DPC sensitization. Alopecia areata with under or over 50% scalp involvement, alopecia totalis and alopecia universalis were represented in the patient cohort, which was mostly female. General conclusions and limits of the study: DPC sensitization did not change how many TCRs were above 1 in 1000 frequency, and no evidence was found of alterations in global repertoire structure. Significantly more large CDR3 similarity clusters were formed by expanded TCRs than by pre-sensitization or healthy control sets, consistent with antigen-driven responses. All patients had alopecia, a presumed autoimmune disease, so their immune response might differ from that of healthy individuals. Repeated subsampling changed both the strength of the expansion versus patch-test correlation and the threshold at which that correlation became significant. Patch test score was positively correlated with the number of PT1 expanded TCRs, with significance at thresholds 8, 16 and 32 but not at 4.

CDR1 and CDR2, looked up from the germline V gene, are MNHEY and SVGEGT. Measured from the cysteine to the phenylalanine, the CDR3 is 14 residues long. Only the CDR3 part of the read is kept: 42 bases, read in frame from the first base. V sheds 5 bases and J sheds 4 bases, leaving 14 bases between their ends. This clonotype was observed a handful of times. Its antigen is unknown. Base quality data are lacking; no much larger clone is found one base away. The library came from RACE. The run used a NextSeq 500. During library preparation, unique molecular identifiers were attached to individual cDNA molecules so that TCRs could be counted quantitatively and reproducibly. Both TCR alpha and TCR beta chains were sequenced from each blood RNA sample. Per the authors' processing: A median of about 87,000 TCRs per sample was observed, with a range of about 23,224 to 700,000. The Decombinator software suite was used to annotate V, J and CDR3 in the TCR reads. Every sample was subsampled to the same number of TCRs (28,000) for the PS versus PT1 abundance plots. Expanded TCRs were defined as absent before sensitization and observed at least eight times at the 2-week time point. TCRdb redid the processing of the public reads, applying fastp at Q25 and MiXCR, and retained in-frame beta chains. Every entry covers one CDR3 protein and lists the most common genes and DNA from its rows. What appears here as the V and J calls and clone size reflects TCRdb's work, not the paper's. The sample records 50,000 to 75,000 distinct CDR3 sequences, 9.5% to 11% of which are singletons. In total, the top ten clones hold approximately 2% of the sample.

The sample's time point label, decoded: patch test 3, about 24 weeks after DPC sensitization. The treatment or condition label of this sample denotes: therapeutic diphenylcyclopropenone sensitization with weekly scalp DPC. At every patch-test visit, the blood draw took place before the patch test was put on. To be eligible, patients had to be aged 18 to 70, diagnosed with alopecia and judged suitable for DPC therapy, while pregnant patients were excluded. Total RNA was extracted from unfractionated whole blood collected in Tempus Blood RNA tubes. The clonotype comes from a woman under 40 with alopecia areata. Some clones in this sample may be carry-over from other donors' samples. The starting material was whole blood, obtained in connection with sensitization to the hapten diphenylcyclopropenone (DPC). The chain is assembled from TRBV6-2 or TRBV6-3 and TRBJ1-1; the D gene lacks a confident call. CDR3 region: CASSRPREGTEAFF. DNA sequence: TGTGCCAGCAGTCGCCCGAGAGAGGGCACTGAAGCTTTCTTT.